Here is one TCR beta chain with its context. Its antigen is unidentified. The sample comes from a study of response to subunit inactivated influenza vaccine. Study results and caveats: Authors suggested seasonal influenza vaccinations each recruit few new T cells.

Germline V lookup: CDR1 SEHNR, CDR2 FQNEAQ (reference sequence). The V segment lost 5 bases and the J segment 0 bases; nucleotides outside the gene matches: 5. The CDR3 is made up of 15 amino acids. TCRdb called the RT-PCR reads again in MiXCR, with one record for every CDR3 protein. The sample contains 290,000 or so distinct CDR3 sequences, about 20% of which appear only once. V is TRBV7-9 and J is TRBJ1-1; 8 bases map to TRBD1. The source is a man between 45 and 75 years old who received an inactivated influenza vaccine. The sequences come from PBMCs from blood, collected about 19 months after vaccination. The CDR3 spells CASSTRTGMNTEAFF. The CDR3 nucleotides are TGTGCCAGCAGCACGCGGACAGGGATGAACACTGAAGCTTTCTTT.